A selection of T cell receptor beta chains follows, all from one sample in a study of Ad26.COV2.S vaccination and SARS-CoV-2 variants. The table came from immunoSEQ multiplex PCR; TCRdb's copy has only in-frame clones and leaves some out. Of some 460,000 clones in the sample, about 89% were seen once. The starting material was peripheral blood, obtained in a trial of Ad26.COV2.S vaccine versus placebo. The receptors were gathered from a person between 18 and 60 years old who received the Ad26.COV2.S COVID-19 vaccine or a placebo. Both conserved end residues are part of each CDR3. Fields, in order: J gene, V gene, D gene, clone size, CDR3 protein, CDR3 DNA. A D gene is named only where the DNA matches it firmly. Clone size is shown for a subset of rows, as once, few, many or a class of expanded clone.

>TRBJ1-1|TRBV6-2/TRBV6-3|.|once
CASSYNKDTEAFF
TGTGCCAGCAGTTACAATAAGGACACTGAAGCTTTCTTT
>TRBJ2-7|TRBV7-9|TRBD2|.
CASSSGPRGGYEQYF
TGTGCCAGCAGTTCGGGGCCGCGGGGGGGCTACGAGCAGTACTTC
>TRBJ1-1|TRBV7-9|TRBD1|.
CASSQQGMTEAFF
TGTGCCAGCAGCCAACAGGGGATGACTGAAGCTTTCTTT
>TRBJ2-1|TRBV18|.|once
CASSPQSQNEQFF
TGTGCCAGCTCACCTCAAAGTCAAAATGAGCAGTTCTTC
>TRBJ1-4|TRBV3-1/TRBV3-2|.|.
CASSPRVGQAQNEKLFF
TGTGCCAGCAGCCCCCGGGTTGGCCAGGCACAGAATGAAAAACTGTTTTTT
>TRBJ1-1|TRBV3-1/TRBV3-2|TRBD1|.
CASSQGQGWGTEAFF
TGTGCCAGCAGCCAAGGACAGGGCTGGGGGACTGAAGCTTTCTTT
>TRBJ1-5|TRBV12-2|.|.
CASRPREGTQPQHF
TGTGCAAGTCGCCCCCGAGAGGGGACCCAGCCCCAGCATTTT
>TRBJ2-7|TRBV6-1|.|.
CASSEGWTYEQYF
TGTGCCAGCAGTGAAGGTTGGACCTACGAGCAGTACTTC
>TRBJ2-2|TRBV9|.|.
CASSVGLWGPTGELFF
TGTGCCAGCAGCGTAGGGTTGTGGGGGCCCACCGGGGAGCTGTTTTTT
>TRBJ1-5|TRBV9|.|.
CASSVGGASNQPQHF
TGTGCCAGCAGCGTAGGAGGGGCTAGCAATCAGCCCCAGCATTTT
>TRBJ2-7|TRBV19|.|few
CASSAAAVQYF
TGTGCCAGTAGTGCCGCGGCCGTGCAGTACTTC
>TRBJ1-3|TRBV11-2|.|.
CASSRRGSGNTIYF
TGTGCCAGCAGCCGTAGGGGATCTGGAAACACCATATATTTT
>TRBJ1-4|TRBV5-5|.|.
CASSPIQGLVNEKLFF
TGTGCCAGCAGTCCTATTCAGGGTCTGGTTAATGAAAAACTGTTTTTT
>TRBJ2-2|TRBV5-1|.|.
CASSLDGVGGELFF
TGCGCCAGCAGCTTGGACGGGGTTGGCGGGGAGCTGTTTTTT
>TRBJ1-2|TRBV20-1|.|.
CSASRQPYGYTF
TGCAGTGCTAGTAGGCAGCCCTATGGCTACACCTTC
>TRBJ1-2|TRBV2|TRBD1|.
CASSFDRVGGYTF
TGTGCCAGCAGCTTCGACAGGGTTGGCGGCTACACCTTC
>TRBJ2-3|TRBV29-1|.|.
CSVGVGLSTDTQYF
TGCAGCGTTGGAGTCGGACTGTCAACAGATACGCAGTATTTT
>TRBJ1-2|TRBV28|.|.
CASSASYGYTF
TGTGCCAGCAGCGCATCCTATGGCTACACCTTC
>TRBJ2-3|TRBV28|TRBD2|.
CASSYSGSAPDTQYF
TGTGCCAGCAGTTATAGCGGGAGTGCCCCAGATACGCAGTATTTT
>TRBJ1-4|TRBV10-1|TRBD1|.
CASSETKDRFNEKLFF
TGCGCCAGCAGTGAAACCAAGGACAGGTTTAATGAAAAACTGTTTTTT
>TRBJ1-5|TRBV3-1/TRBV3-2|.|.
CASSQAARGPQHF
TGTGCCAGCAGCCAAGCCGCCAGGGGGCCCCAGCATTTT
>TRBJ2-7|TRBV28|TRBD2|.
CASSPLGGGNDEQYF
TGTGCCAGCAGCCCTTTGGGGGGGGGTAACGACGAGCAGTACTTC
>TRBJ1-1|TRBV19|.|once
CASRRQGLNTEAFF
TGTGCCAGTAGGCGACAAGGATTGAACACTGAAGCTTTCTTT
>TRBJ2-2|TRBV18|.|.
CASSPPLGTGELFF
TGTGCCAGCTCACCACCGTTGGGCACCGGGGAGCTGTTTTTT
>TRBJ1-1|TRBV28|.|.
CASSLTPQRVLYTEAFF
TGTGCCAGCAGTCTCACCCCCCAGCGGGTCTTATACACTGAAGCTTTCTTT
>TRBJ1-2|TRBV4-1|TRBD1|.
CASSQGQGPDGYTF
TGCGCCAGCAGCCAAGGACAGGGACCAGATGGCTACACCTTC
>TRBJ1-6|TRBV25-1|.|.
CASSELGTSGENSPLHF
TGTGCCAGCAGTGAATTGGGGACCTCGGGGGAGAATTCACCCCTCCACTTT
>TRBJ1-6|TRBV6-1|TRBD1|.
CASSLDREVDSPLHF
TGTGCCAGCAGCCTCGACAGGGAGGTTGATTCACCCCTCCACTTT
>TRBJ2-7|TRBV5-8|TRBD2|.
CASTRLAGSYEQYF
TGTGCCAGCACCAGACTAGCGGGATCCTACGAGCAGTACTTC
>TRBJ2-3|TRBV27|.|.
CASSWQGTSDTQYF
TGTGCCAGCAGTTGGCAGGGGACCTCAGATACGCAGTATTTT
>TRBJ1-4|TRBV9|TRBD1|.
CASSAQRGTGPLFF
TGTGCCAGCAGCGCCCAACGGGGGACAGGACCTCTGTTTTTT
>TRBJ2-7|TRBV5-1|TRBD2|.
CASSLEASGVPYEQYF
TGCGCCAGCAGCTTGGAGGCTAGCGGGGTCCCCTACGAGCAGTACTTC
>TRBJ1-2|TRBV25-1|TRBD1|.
CASSTGGAYGYTF
TGTGCCAGCTCGACAGGGGGAGCCTATGGCTACACCTTC
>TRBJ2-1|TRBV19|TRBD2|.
CASSPDPGLASNEQFF
TGTGCCAGTAGTCCTGACCCGGGACTAGCAAGCAATGAGCAGTTCTTC
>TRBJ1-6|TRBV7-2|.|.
CASSPRTPANSPLHF
TGTGCCAGCAGCCCCCGGACTCCAGCAAATTCACCCCTCCACTTT
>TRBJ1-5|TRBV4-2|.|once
CASSQDLTTGDQPQHF
TGTGCCAGCAGCCAAGATCTTACTACAGGCGATCAGCCCCAGCATTTT
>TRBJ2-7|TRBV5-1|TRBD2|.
CASSLQPGLADEQYF
TGCGCCAGCAGCTTACAACCGGGACTAGCCGACGAGCAGTACTTC
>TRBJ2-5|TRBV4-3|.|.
CASSQDRGLLGTQYF
TGCGCCAGCAGCCAAGATCGGGGGCTGCTCGGGACCCAGTACTTC
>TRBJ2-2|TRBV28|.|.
CASSLGGLVGELFF
TGTGCCAGCAGTTTGGGGGGGCTGGTCGGGGAGCTGTTTTTT
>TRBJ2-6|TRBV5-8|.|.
CASSVDPPGANVLTF
TGTGCCAGCAGCGTGGACCCTCCTGGGGCCAACGTCCTGACTTTC
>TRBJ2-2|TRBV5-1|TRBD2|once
CASMWLAGENTGELFF
TGCGCCAGCATGTGGCTAGCGGGAGAGAACACCGGGGAGCTGTTTTTT
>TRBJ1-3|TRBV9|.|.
CASSAWGGGIGNTIYF
TGTGCCAGCAGCGCCTGGGGAGGGGGGATTGGAAACACCATATATTTT
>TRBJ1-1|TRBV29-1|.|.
CSVEGQIRLRFEAFF
TGCAGCGTTGAAGGGCAGATACGCTTGCGATTTGAAGCTTTCTTT
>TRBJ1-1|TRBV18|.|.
CASSPQDMNTEAFF
TGTGCCAGCTCACCACAGGACATGAACACTGAAGCTTTCTTT
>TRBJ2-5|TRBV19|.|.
CASSIVLWQETQYF
TGTGCCAGTAGTATAGTCCTCTGGCAAGAGACCCAGTACTTC
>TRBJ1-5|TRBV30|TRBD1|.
CAWREKGQGYQPQHF
TGTGCCTGGAGGGAAAAGGGACAGGGGTATCAGCCCCAGCATTTT
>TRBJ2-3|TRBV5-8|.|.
CASSLAVHADTQYF
TGTGCCAGCAGCTTGGCCGTCCACGCAGATACGCAGTATTTT
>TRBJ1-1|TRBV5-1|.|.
CASSLTGTQSEAFF
TGCGCCAGCAGCTTGACCGGGACACAAAGCGAAGCTTTCTTT